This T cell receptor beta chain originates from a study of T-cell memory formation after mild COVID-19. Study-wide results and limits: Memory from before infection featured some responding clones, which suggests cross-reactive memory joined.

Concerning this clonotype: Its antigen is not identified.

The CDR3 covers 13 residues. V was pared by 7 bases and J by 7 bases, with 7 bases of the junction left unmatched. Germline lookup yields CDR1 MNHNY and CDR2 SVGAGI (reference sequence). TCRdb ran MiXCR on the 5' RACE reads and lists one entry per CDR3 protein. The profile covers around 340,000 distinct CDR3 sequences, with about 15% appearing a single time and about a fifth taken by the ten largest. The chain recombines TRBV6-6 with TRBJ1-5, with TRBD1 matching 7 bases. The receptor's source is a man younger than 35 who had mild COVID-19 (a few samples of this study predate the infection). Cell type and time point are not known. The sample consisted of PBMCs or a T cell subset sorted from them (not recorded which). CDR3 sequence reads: CASTDRAIQPQHF. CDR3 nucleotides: TGTGCCAGCACCGACAGGGCGATCCAGCCCCAGCATTTT.